The 30 T cell receptor beta chains below come from one sample, sequenced in a study of T cells in Graves' hyperthyroidism and ophthalmopathy. The investigators amplified TCR beta CDR3 regions from RNA transcripts. First-round RT-PCR with HTBI primers amplified the TCR CDR3 region. MiXCR, applied by TCRdb to the multiplex PCR reads, yields one record per CDR3 protein. The sample consists of approximately 630,000 distinct CDR3 sequences, under 20% of them appearing once. Sample: blood. These TCRs come from a woman in her twenties or thirties with Graves' hyperthyroidism.

J is TRBJ2-7 and V is TRBV28, with D tentatively TRBD2 (6 bases). Looked up from germline, CDR1 is MDHEN and CDR2 is SYDVKM. With 3 bases removed from V and 7 bases from J, the gap between germline ends came to 16 bases. This CDR3 comprises 14 residues. This CDR3 reads CASSLGAGHNEQYF. CDR3 sequence (DNA): TGTGCCAGCAGTTTGGGAGCGGGCCACAATGAGCAGTACTTC.

The chain carries TRBV5-5 and TRBJ2-2, with D hard to call. The V end was cut by 0 bases, the J end by 6 bases, with 6 bases between. This CDR3 region has 13 residues. CDR1 is SGHKS and CDR2 is YYEKEE in the germline V gene (reference sequence). The CDR3 sequence: CASSLEWAGELFF. Written as DNA, the CDR3 is TGTGCCAGCAGCTTGGAATGGGCCGGGGAGCTGTTTTTT.

This rearrangement joins TRBV19 to TRBJ1-1; D ambiguous. The CDR3 contains 11 residues. V was shortened by 10 bases and J by 0 bases, with 6 bases between the two germline ends. Germline V CDR1 and CDR2: LNHDA, SQIVND (reference sequence). The CDR3 DNA is TGTGCCACCCAGGTGAACACTGAAGCTTTCTTT. It encodes CATQVNTEAFF.

This clonotype was counted many times. The chain employs TRBV2 and TRBJ1-6; the D gene is possibly TRBD1 (5 bases). CDR3 length: 15 residues. Trimming removed 3 bases at V and 10 bases at J, with 16 bases between. CDR1 and CDR2 from the germline V gene are SNHLY and FYNNEI. DNA of the CDR3: TGTGCCAGCAGTGATGAAACCAGGGTGGGCTCACCCCTCCACTTT. It yields the protein CASSDETRVGSPLHF.

This clonotype was recorded a few times. The V and J genes are TRBV14 and TRBJ2-1; TRBD2 agrees at 11 bases. Trimming cost V 4 bases and J 4 bases; bases outside gene matches: 6. CDR3 size: 16 residues. Germline loops: CDR1 SGHDN, CDR2 FVKESK. CDR3: CASSPEGLAAYNEQFF. In DNA form, the CDR3 reads TGTGCCAGCAGCCCCGAGGGACTAGCGGCGTACAATGAGCAGTTCTTC.

Worth noting for this clonotype: One end of the junction fails to match germline, which may point to a read error. The V call is TRBV2, the J call TRBJ2-7; 14 positions match TRBD2. Germline CDR1 is SNHLY and CDR2 is FYNNEI. The CDR3 is 15 amino acids. The CDR3, as DNA: TGTGCCAGCAGCGAAGGGACTAGCGGGAGAGGTGAGCAGTACTTC. This codes for CASSEGTSGRGEQYF. The full variable domain, its missing parts supplied by reference TRBV2 and TRBJ2-7, is EPEVTQTPSHQVTQMGQEVILRCVPISNHLYFYWYRQILGQKVEFLVSFYNNEISEKSEIFDDQFSVERPDGSNFTLKIRSTKLEDSAMYFCASSEGTSGRGEQYFGPGTRLTVT.

V and J are TRBV5-5 and TRBJ2-1; 8 bases align to TRBD2. Per germline, CDR1 SGHKS and CDR2 YYEKEE (reference sequence). The ends lost 7 bases at V and 7 bases at J; junction bases unmatched: 10. The CDR3 runs 14 residues. CDR3 in amino acids: CASGISGSRNEQFF. The CDR3 coding sequence is TGTGCCAGCGGAATAAGCGGGAGCCGTAATGAGCAGTTCTTC. The full variable domain, its missing parts supplied by reference TRBV5-5 and TRBJ2-1, is DAGVTQSPTHLIKTRGQQVTLRCSPISGHKSVSWYQQVLGQGPQFIFQYYEKEERGRGNFPDRFSARQFPNYSSELNVNALLLGDSALYLCASGISGSRNEQFFGPGTRLTVL.

The chain links TRBV7-8 to TRBJ2-3, with 9 bases aligning to TRBD1. V gave up 1 base and J gave up 2 bases; unmatched junction bases: 13. This CDR3 spans 19 amino acids. The germline V gene has CDR1 SGHVS and CDR2 FQNEAQ. CDR3 loop: CASSLEIVVGDRVTDTQYF. CDR3 nucleotide sequence: TGTGCCAGCAGCTTAGAAATTGTTGTTGGGGACAGGGTCACAGATACGCAGTATTTT. The full variable domain, completed using reference TRBV7-8 and TRBJ2-3, is GAGVSQSPRYKVAKRGQDVALRCDPISGHVSLFWYQQALGQGPEFLTYFQNEAQLDKSGLPSDRFFAERPEGSVSTLKIQRTQQEDSAVYLCASSLEIVVGDRVTDTQYFGPGTRLTVL.

In its sample, this clonotype was seen a few times. This chain links TRBV7-2 with TRBJ2-5; D is unresolved. Germline V gene data show CDR1 as SGHTA and CDR2 as FQGNSA. There are 14 residues in the CDR3. With 0 bases removed from V and 2 bases from J, the gap between germline ends came to 7 bases. As DNA, the CDR3 is TGTGCCAGCAGCTTAGCAATCGCGCAAGAGACCCAGTACTTC. Amino acids: CASSLAIAQETQYF.

This clonotype was seen a handful of times. V gene TRBV13 combines with J gene TRBJ2-2; TRBD2 matches 9 bases. Trimming cost V 6 bases and J 0 bases; bases outside gene matches: 5. Germline lookup yields CDR1 PRHDT and CDR2 FYEKMQ (reference sequence). This CDR3 contains 16 residues. This CDR3 reads CASSLASGTNTGELFF. As DNA, the CDR3 is TGTGCCAGCAGTTTGGCTAGCGGGACGAACACCGGGGAGCTGTTTTTT.

This clonotype was seen repeatedly, ten times or more. The chain is built from TRBV11-2 and TRBJ2-7, with D tentatively TRBD1 or TRBD2 (6 bases each). The CDR3 loop spans 13 amino acids. Germline V gives CDR1 SGHAT, CDR2 FQNNGV. Trimming took off 4 bases at V and 6 bases at J, with 13 bases between the two ends. CDR3 coding DNA: TGTGCCAGCAGCTCCGGGGGCCTAGGCGAGCAGTACTTC. It is translated as CASSSGGLGEQYF.

This clonotype was observed a handful of times. CDR3 amino acids: CAWRTGGVGANVLTF. For the CDR3, the DNA is TGTGCCTGGAGAACGGGGGGGGTTGGGGCCAACGTCCTGACTTTC. The chain is built from TRBV30 and TRBJ2-6, with 8 bases matching TRBD2. V gave up 3 bases and J gave up 3 bases; unmatched junction bases: 4. CDR1 and CDR2 (germline): GTSNPN, SVGIG (reference sequence). CDR3 size: 15 residues.

This clonotype was detected ten times or more. J is TRBJ1-1 and V is TRBV7-2; 7 bases are shared with TRBD1. There are 18 residues in the CDR3. J gave up 3 bases and V 2 bases, and 15 bases lay outside the gene matches. CDR1 SGHTA and CDR2 FQGNSA come from the germline V gene. The DNA for the CDR3 is TGTGCCAGCAGCTTACTTACTCTTGAGGGGGCGCTTGACACTGAAGCTTTCTTT. Residues: CASSLLTLEGALDTEAFF.

In this sample, this clonotype turned up many times. The chain recombines TRBV28 with TRBJ2-7; TRBD2 matches at 11 bases. This CDR3 is 17 amino acids long. The germline V gene encodes CDR1 MDHEN and CDR2 SYDVKM. V lost 4 bases to trimming and J lost 5 bases; unmatched junction nucleotides: 13. The CDR3 reads CASSSMGLAGGWDEQYF. The CDR3 nucleotides are TGTGCCAGCAGTTCTATGGGGCTAGCGGGAGGATGGGACGAGCAGTACTTC.

The sample holds many counts of this clonotype. The genes are TRBV11-3 and TRBJ2-1; D might be TRBD1 or TRBD2, each matching 5 bases. The CDR3 has 13 residues. V was pared by 5 bases and J by 8 bases, with 13 bases between. Germline V lookup: CDR1 SGHNT, CDR2 YENEEA. CDR3 nucleotides: TGTGCCAGCAGCCTTGGGACCGGATATGAGCAGTTCTTC. Encoded protein: CASSLGTGYEQFF.

This clonotype was seen more than once but under ten times. V is TRBV27 and J is TRBJ2-7; 7 bases fit TRBD2. Germline CDR1 MNHEY, CDR2 SMNVEV (reference sequence). The CDR3 covers 14 residues. The junction had 11 bases not matched to a gene; V was cut back by 5 bases and J by 7 bases. The CDR3 loop reads CASSPTSSLREQYF. CDR3 DNA sequence: TGTGCCAGCAGTCCGACTAGCTCGCTACGGGAGCAGTACTTC.

This clonotype was picked up many times. V and J are TRBV6-6 and TRBJ1-5; D perhaps matches TRBD1 (6 bases). Germline lookup yields CDR1 MNHNY and CDR2 SVGAGI (reference sequence). Trimming removed 2 bases at V and 1 base at J, with 12 bases between. The CDR3 consists of 16 residues. This CDR3 is CASSYGPGVSNQPQHF. CDR3 DNA sequence: TGTGCCAGCAGTTACGGCCCAGGGGTGAGCAATCAGCCCCAGCATTTT.

A few counts support this clonotype. The rearrangement links TRBV28 to TRBJ1-2; tentative D call: TRBD1 (5 bases). CDR1 is MDHEN and CDR2 is SYDVKM in the germline V gene. The V gene lost 3 bases and the J gene lost 4 bases, with 9 bases spanning the gap. The CDR3 is 13 residues long. CDR3 sequence (DNA): TGTGCCAGCAGTTTTGGGGCCTCCTATGGCTACACCTTC. Its translation: CASSFGASYGYTF.

Concerning this clonotype itself: A much larger clone lies a single base off, so this may be a read error. J is TRBJ2-1 and V is TRBV11-2; weak D call: TRBD2 (6 bases). The CDR3 is made up of 14 amino acids. Deletions cut 1 base from V and 11 bases from J, with 15 bases between. Germline V gives CDR1 SGHAT, CDR2 FQNNGV. CDR3 sequence reads: CASSLGTGGIKQFF. In DNA form, the CDR3 reads TGTGCCAGCAGCTTAGGGACTGGCGGGATTAAGCAGTTCTTC.

This clonotype occurred many times. The V and J genes are TRBV29-1 and TRBJ2-7; TRBD2 agrees at 8 bases. Trimming removed 7 bases from V and 4 bases from J; junction bases left unmatched: 9. This CDR3 comprises 13 residues. The germline CDR1 and CDR2 sequences are SQVTM and ANQGSEA. This CDR3 is CSASGGSEYEQYF. CDR3 coding DNA: TGCAGCGCCAGCGGGGGATCGGAGTACGAGCAGTACTTC.

This clonotype appeared many times. This sequence joins TRBV5-1 and TRBJ2-1; 7 bases map to TRBD1. J was trimmed by 7 bases and V by 4 bases; bases with no gene match: 14. The CDR3 is 16 residues long. Germline V gene data show CDR1 as SGHRS and CDR2 as YFSETQ. CDR3 nucleotides: TGCGCCAGCAGCGTGGTCTCCGGGACAGAAAAAAATGAGCAGTTCTTC. Translating gives CASSVVSGTEKNEQFF.

This clonotype has a handful of counts. J is TRBJ2-3 and V is TRBV30; TRBD2 matches 11 bases. The germline gives CDR1 GTSNPN, CDR2 SVGIG (reference sequence). V was clipped by 5 bases and J by 7 bases; unmatched bases: 5. This CDR3 is built from 13 residues. The CDR3 loop is CAWELAGVHTQYF. Written as DNA, the CDR3 is TGTGCCTGGGAACTAGCGGGAGTGCATACGCAGTATTTT.

This clonotype appeared a few times. This sequence joins TRBV3-1 and TRBJ2-3; TRBD2 matches at 7 bases. The CDR3 consists of 18 residues. The ends lost 2 bases at V and 3 bases at J; junction bases unmatched: 14. Germline V gene data show CDR1 as LGHDT and CDR2 as YNNKEL (reference sequence). The CDR3 DNA reads as TGTGCCAGCAGCCAATTTGGCGGGAGAGAATGGGGGACAGATACGCAGTATTTT. Encoded protein: CASSQFGGREWGTDTQYF.

This clonotype has just a few counts. The rearrangement links TRBV7-2 to TRBJ2-7; 8 nucleotides agree with TRBD2. Germline loops: CDR1 SGHTA, CDR2 FQGNSA. The CDR3 is made up of 15 amino acids. Trimming took 7 bases from V and 0 from J; bases not matched to a gene: 8. CDR3 coding DNA: TGTGCCAGCACCCTTAGCGGGAATCCCTCCTACGAGCAGTACTTC. Translating gives CASTLSGNPSYEQYF.

The genes are TRBV28 and TRBJ2-1, with 10 bases lining up with TRBD2. With V trimmed by 11 bases and J by 5 bases, 12 bases remained unmatched. This CDR3 is 15 amino acids long. The germline V gene encodes CDR1 MDHEN and CDR2 SYDVKM. CDR3 residues: CACRGTSVFHNEQFF. The CDR3 nucleotides read TGTGCCTGCCGCGGGACTAGCGTCTTCCACAATGAGCAGTTCTTC.

A few counts support this clonotype. This chain uses TRBV28 with TRBJ2-1; 11 bases line up with TRBD2. This CDR3 is 16 amino acids long. Germline V CDR1 and CDR2: MDHEN, SYDVKM. Trimming removed 6 bases from V and 3 bases from J; junction bases left unmatched: 7. CDR3 region: CASSQGTSGFYNEQFF. The CDR3 DNA reads TGTGCCAGCAGCCAGGGGACTAGCGGATTCTACAATGAGCAGTTCTTC. Supplemented by reference TRBV28 and TRBJ2-1, the full variable domain reads DVKVTQSSRYLVKRTGEKVFLECVQDMDHENMFWYRQDPGLGLRLIYFSYDVKMKEKGDIPEGYSVSREKKERFSLILESASTNQTSMYLCASSQGTSGFYNEQFFGPGTRLTVL.

In this sample, this clonotype turned up a few times. This chain joins TRBV12-3 or TRBV12-4 and TRBJ2-2; TRBD1 agrees at 10 bases. V trimming: 6 bases; J trimming: 4 bases; junction bases outside the gene matches: 5. There are 15 residues in the CDR3. CDR3 loop: CASRRQGATTGELFF. The CDR3 bases are TGTGCCAGCAGGAGACAGGGGGCGACCACCGGGGAGCTGTTTTTT.

This clonotype was counted ten times or more. The V call is TRBV7-2, the J call TRBJ2-1; 10 bases agree with TRBD2. J lost 6 bases, V lost 0 bases, and 8 bases had no gene match. Germline CDR1 and CDR2: SGHTA and FQGNSA. CDR3 length equals 17 residues. CDR3 amino acids: CASSLARPAGGSNEQFF. CDR3 DNA: TGTGCCAGCAGCTTAGCGCGTCCAGCGGGAGGGTCCAATGAGCAGTTCTTC.

The chain carries TRBV7-3 and TRBJ2-3, with D unclear. V was cut by 5 bases and J by 2 bases, with 14 bases left in between. Germline values: CDR1 SGHTA, CDR2 FQGTGA. This CDR3 comprises 15 residues. The CDR3 loop reads CASSPTAAITDTQYF. Here the CDR3 DNA reads TGTGCCAGCAGCCCCACCGCGGCTATCACAGATACGCAGTATTTT.

The chain uses TRBV27 and TRBJ2-7; D may be TRBD1 (5 bases). This CDR3 has 13 residues. Trimming shortened V by 10 bases and J by 1 base, and 14 bases separated the two germline ends. Germline loops: CDR1 MNHEY, CDR2 SMNVEV (reference sequence). The DNA of the CDR3 is TGTGCCAACAGCAACAGGAGATCCTACGAGCAGTACTTC. Encoded protein: CANSNRRSYEQYF.